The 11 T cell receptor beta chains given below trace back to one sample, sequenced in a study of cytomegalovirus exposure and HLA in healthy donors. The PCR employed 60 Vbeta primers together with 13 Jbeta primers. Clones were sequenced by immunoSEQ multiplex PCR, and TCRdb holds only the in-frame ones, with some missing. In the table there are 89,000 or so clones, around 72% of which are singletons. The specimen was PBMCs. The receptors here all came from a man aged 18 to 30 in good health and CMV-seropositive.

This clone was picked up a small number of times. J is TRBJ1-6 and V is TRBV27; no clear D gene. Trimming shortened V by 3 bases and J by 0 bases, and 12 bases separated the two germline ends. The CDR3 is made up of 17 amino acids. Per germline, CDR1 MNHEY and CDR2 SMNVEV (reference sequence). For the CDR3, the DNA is TGTGCCAGCAGTTTGGTAGCCGGGAGCTCCTATAATTCACCCCTCCACTTT. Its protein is CASSLVAGSSYNSPLHF.

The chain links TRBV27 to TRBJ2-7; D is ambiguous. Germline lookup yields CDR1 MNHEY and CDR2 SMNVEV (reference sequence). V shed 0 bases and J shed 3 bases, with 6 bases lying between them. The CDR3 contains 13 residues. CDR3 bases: TGTGCCAGCAGTTTATCCTCCCGCTACGAGCAGTACTTC. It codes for CASSLSSRYEQYF.

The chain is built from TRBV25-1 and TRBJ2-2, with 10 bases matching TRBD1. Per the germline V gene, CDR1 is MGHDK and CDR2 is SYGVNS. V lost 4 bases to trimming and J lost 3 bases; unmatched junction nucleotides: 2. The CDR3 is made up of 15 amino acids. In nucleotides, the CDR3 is TGTGCCAGCAGTGCCGGGACAGGGGACACCGGGGAGCTGTTTTTT. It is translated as CASSAGTGDTGELFF.

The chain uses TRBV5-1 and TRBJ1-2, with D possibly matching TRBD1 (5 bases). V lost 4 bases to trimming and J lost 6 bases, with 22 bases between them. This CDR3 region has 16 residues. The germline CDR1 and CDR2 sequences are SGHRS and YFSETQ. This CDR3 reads CASSPPGRKGYNGYTF. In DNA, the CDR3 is TGCGCCAGCAGCCCACCCGGGAGGAAGGGGTATAATGGCTACACCTTC.

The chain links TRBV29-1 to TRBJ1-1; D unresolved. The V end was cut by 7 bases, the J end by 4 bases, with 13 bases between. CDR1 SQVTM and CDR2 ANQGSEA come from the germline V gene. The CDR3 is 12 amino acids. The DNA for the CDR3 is TGCAGCGGAGGGTTTCATGGCACTGAAGCTTTCTTT. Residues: CSGGFHGTEAFF.

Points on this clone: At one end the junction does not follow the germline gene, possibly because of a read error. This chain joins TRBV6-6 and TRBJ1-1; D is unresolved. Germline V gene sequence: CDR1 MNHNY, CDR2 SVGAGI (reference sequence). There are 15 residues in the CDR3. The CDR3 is CASSYSSGRNTEALF. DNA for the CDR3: TGTGCCAGCAGTTACTCCTCAGGCAGGAACACTGAAGCTCTCTTT.

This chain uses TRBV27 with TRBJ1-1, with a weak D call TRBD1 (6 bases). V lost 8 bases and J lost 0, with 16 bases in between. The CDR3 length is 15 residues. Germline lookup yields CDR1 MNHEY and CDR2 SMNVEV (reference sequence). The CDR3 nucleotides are TGTGCCAGCCAGGGGAAGGGGCGGTTGAACACTGAAGCTTTCTTT. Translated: CASQGKGRLNTEAFF.

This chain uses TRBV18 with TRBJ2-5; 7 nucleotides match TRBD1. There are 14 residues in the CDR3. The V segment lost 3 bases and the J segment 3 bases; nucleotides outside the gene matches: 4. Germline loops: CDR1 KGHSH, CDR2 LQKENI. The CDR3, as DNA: TGTGCCAGCTCACCCCTAGGGACAGAAGAGACCCAGTACTTC. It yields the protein CASSPLGTEETQYF. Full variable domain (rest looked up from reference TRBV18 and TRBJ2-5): NAGVMQNPRHLVRRRGQEARLRCSPMKGHSHVYWYRQLPEEGLKFMVYLQKENIIDESGMPKERFSAEFPKEGPSILRIQQVVRGDSAAYFCASSPLGTEETQYFGPGTRLLVL.

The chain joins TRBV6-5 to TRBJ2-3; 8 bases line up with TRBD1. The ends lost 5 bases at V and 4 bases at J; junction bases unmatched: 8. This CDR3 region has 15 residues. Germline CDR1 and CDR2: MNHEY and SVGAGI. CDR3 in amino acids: CASSPGRGRPDTQYF. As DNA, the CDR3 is TGTGCCAGCAGTCCTGGCAGGGGGCGCCCAGATACGCAGTATTTT.

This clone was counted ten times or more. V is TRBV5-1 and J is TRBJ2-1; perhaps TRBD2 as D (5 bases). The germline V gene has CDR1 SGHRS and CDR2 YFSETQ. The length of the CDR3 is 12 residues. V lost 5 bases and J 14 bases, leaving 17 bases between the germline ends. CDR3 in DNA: TGCGCCAGCAGTATTGGATGGGGAGACAAGTTCTTC. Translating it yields CASSIGWGDKFF.

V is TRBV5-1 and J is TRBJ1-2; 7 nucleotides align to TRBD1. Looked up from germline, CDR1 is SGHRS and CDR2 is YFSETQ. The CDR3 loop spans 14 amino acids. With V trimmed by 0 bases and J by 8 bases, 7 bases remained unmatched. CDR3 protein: CASSLAGQSSGYTF. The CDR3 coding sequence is TGCGCCAGCAGCTTGGCGGGACAGTCTTCCGGCTACACCTTC.